Listed below are T cell receptor beta chains from one sample, sequenced in a study of T cell changes during pregnancy in multiple sclerosis. This table comes from immunoSEQ multiplex PCR, and its TCRdb copy is limited to in-frame clones, with some not included. The sample holds around 40,000 clones, 90% seen once. Specimen: CD4+ T cells from peripheral blood mononuclear cells, collected in the second trimester of pregnancy. The receptor source for this set is a female donor with multiple sclerosis, enrolled in a pregnancy study. Both conserved end residues are part of each CDR3. A D gene is named only where the DNA matches it firmly. Size tells how often a clone was seen (once, few, many) or the class of an expanded clone, and some rows leave it out.

d_call	v_call	j_call	clone_size	cdr3_aa	cdr3_nt
TRBD2	TRBV5-1	TRBJ2-3	.	CASRSGTSGTDTQYF	TGCGCCAGTCGATCCGGGACTAGCGGCACAGATACGCAGTATTTT
.	TRBV7-2	TRBJ1-2	.	CATISLSADYGYTF	TGTGCCACTATAAGCCTGAGCGCCGACTATGGCTACACCTTC
.	TRBV7-9	TRBJ1-4	.	CASSSGDATNEKLFF	TGTGCCAGCAGCTCGGGTGATGCAACTAATGAAAAACTGTTTTTT
TRBD2	TRBV5-6	TRBJ2-1	.	CASSSLSGRVNNEQFF	TGTGCCAGCAGCTCCCTTAGCGGGAGAGTAAACAATGAGCAGTTCTTC
TRBD1	TRBV5-5	TRBJ1-4	.	CASSVGTGVKGEKLFF	TGTGCCAGCAGCGTAGGGACAGGGGTGAAAGGTGAAAAACTGTTTTTT
.	TRBV6-5	TRBJ1-5	few	CASSYSIAGRPQHF	TGTGCCAGCAGTTACTCGATCGCCGGGAGGCCCCAGCATTTT
TRBD1	TRBV7-3	TRBJ2-1	.	CASSLPRQGGKDEQFF	TGTGCCAGCAGCTTACCAAGACAGGGTGGGAAGGATGAGCAGTTCTTC
TRBD1	TRBV30	TRBJ1-2	.	CAWSKGGTVYGYTF	TGTGCCTGGAGTAAAGGGGGCACCGTCTATGGCTACACCTTC
.	TRBV5-4	TRBJ2-2	once	CASSLVMLANTGELFF	TGTGCCAGCAGCTTGGTGATGTTGGCAAACACCGGGGAGCTGTTTTTT
TRBD1	TRBV5-4	TRBJ2-7	once	CASSLIPARDRVFSEQYF	TGTGCCAGCAGCTTGATTCCCGCACGAGACAGGGTTTTTTCCGAGCAGTACTTC
.	TRBV30	TRBJ2-1	.	CAWSGDTYNEQFF	TGTGCCTGGAGCGGGGACACCTACAATGAGCAGTTCTTC
TRBD1	TRBV18	TRBJ1-4	once	CASSSKSGTGGEKLFF	TGTGCCAGCTCTAGTAAATCCGGGACAGGGGGTGAAAAACTGTTTTTT
.	TRBV7-9	TRBJ2-1	.	CASSLNSLSYNEQFF	TGTGCCAGCAGCTTAAATAGCCTCTCCTACAATGAGCAGTTCTTC
TRBD1	TRBV10-2	TRBJ1-1	once	CASMGQGGTEAFF	TGCGCCAGCATGGGACAGGGGGGCACTGAAGCTTTCTTT
.	TRBV7-9	TRBJ2-3	.	CASSLSGGHTDTQYF	TGTGCCAGCAGCCTATCAGGTGGTCATACAGATACGCAGTATTTT
TRBD2	TRBV19	TRBJ2-1	.	CASSKKRESSYNEQFF	TGTGCCAGTAGTAAAAAGCGGGAAAGCTCCTACAATGAGCAGTTCTTC
.	TRBV7-9	TRBJ2-1	once	CASSPPRTAYNEQFF	TGTGCCAGCAGCCCCCCTCGGACAGCTTACAATGAGCAGTTCTTC
TRBD2	TRBV5-6	TRBJ2-1	.	CASSLGTSGSMQFF	TGTGCCAGCAGCTTAGGGACTAGCGGGAGCATGCAGTTCTTC
.	TRBV4-2	TRBJ2-1	.	CASSQGFGAGQYNEQFF	TGTGCCAGCAGCCAAGGTTTCGGCGCGGGGCAATACAATGAGCAGTTCTTC
.	TRBV6-5	TRBJ2-2	.	CASSPGADFSGELFF	TGTGCCAGCAGCCCCGGAGCAGATTTTTCCGGGGAGCTGTTTTTT
.	TRBV19	TRBJ2-3	.	CASSDRGRSFTDTQYF	TGTGCCAGTTCCGATAGGGGCAGAAGTTTCACAGATACGCAGTATTTT
.	TRBV5-1	TRBJ2-5	.	CASSLSGQETQYF	TGCGCCAGCAGCTTAAGCGGCCAAGAGACCCAGTACTTC
.	TRBV6-5	TRBJ1-2	.	CASSYSYGSYGYTF	TGTGCCAGCAGTTACTCTTATGGGAGCTATGGCTACACCTTC
TRBD1	TRBV4-3	TRBJ2-1	.	CASSRDRGPYNEQFF	TGCGCCAGCAGCCGTGACAGGGGGCCCTACAATGAGCAGTTCTTC
.	TRBV5-1	TRBJ2-3	.	CASSGFQSTDTQYF	TGCGCCAGCAGCGGCTTCCAGAGCACAGATACGCAGTATTTT
TRBD2	TRBV2	TRBJ2-1	.	CASSEWASGGTEQFF	TGTGCCAGCAGTGAATGGGCTAGCGGGGGGACGGAGCAGTTCTTC
TRBD1	TRBV11-2	TRBJ1-1	.	CASSLGQGLLNTEAFF	TGTGCCAGCAGCTTAGGACAGGGACTTTTGAACACTGAAGCTTTCTTT
TRBD1	TRBV5-1	TRBJ1-2	.	CASSTGTGGGGYTF	TGCGCCAGCAGCACGGGGACAGGGGGCGGAGGCTACACCTTC
TRBD1	TRBV19	TRBJ1-2	.	CASSSGQGARPNYGYTF	TGTGCCAGTAGCTCAGGACAGGGGGCACGTCCTAACTATGGCTACACCTTC
TRBD1	TRBV6-5	TRBJ1-1	few	CASGYGQGTTEAFF	TGTGCCAGCGGTTACGGACAGGGGACCACTGAAGCTTTCTTT
.	TRBV6-5	TRBJ2-2	.	CASRRANTGELFF	TGTGCCAGCAGACGGGCGAACACCGGGGAGCTGTTTTTT
TRBD1	TRBV5-1	TRBJ2-7	.	CASSSDRSSREQYF	TGCGCCAGCAGCTCGGACAGGTCTTCCAGGGAGCAGTACTTC
.	TRBV5-5	TRBJ2-3	.	CASSLWTGSTDTQYF	TGTGCCAGCAGCTTGTGGACGGGAAGCACAGATACGCAGTATTTT
.	TRBV5-1	TRBJ1-2	.	CASSLGAQGTDGYTF	TGCGCCAGCAGCTTGGGAGCACAGGGAACTGACGGCTACACCTTC
TRBD2	TRBV4-3	TRBJ2-3	once	CASSQGIYAGGQDTQYF	TGCGCCAGCAGCCAAGGAATCTACGCGGGGGGCCAAGATACGCAGTATTTT
TRBD1	TRBV19	TRBJ1-1	few	CASSIFPGTGNTEAFF	TGTGCCAGTAGTATTTTCCCAGGGACAGGGAACACTGAAGCTTTCTTT
.	TRBV28	TRBJ2-3	.	CASSLAGYTDTQYF	TGTGCCAGCAGTTTGGCAGGGTATACAGATACGCAGTATTTT
TRBD1	TRBV4-3	TRBJ1-6	.	CASSQTGGSYNSPLHF	TGCGCCAGCAGCCAGACAGGGGGCTCCTATAATTCACCCCTCCACTTT
.	TRBV5-1	TRBJ2-5	.	CASSVLETQYF	TGCGCCAGCAGCGTTCTAGAGACCCAGTACTTC
TRBD1	TRBV6-5	TRBJ2-7	.	CASREDRDRGEQYF	TGTGCCAGCAGGGAGGACCGGGACAGGGGCGAGCAGTACTTC
TRBD2	TRBV4-2	TRBJ2-7	.	CASSQVSSGGTFSYEQYF	TGTGCCAGCAGCCAAGTCTCTAGCGGGGGGACCTTCTCCTACGAGCAGTACTTC
.	TRBV18	TRBJ1-5	.	CASSPGHGLNQPQHF	TGTGCCAGCTCACCGGGACACGGACTCAATCAGCCCCAGCATTTT
.	TRBV7-2	TRBJ1-1	.	CASSLGGVGATPEAFF	TGTGCCAGCAGCTTAGGGGGAGTGGGCGCGACCCCCGAAGCTTTCTTT
TRBD2	TRBV7-8	TRBJ2-5	.	CASSGTQGGFETQYF	TGTGCCAGCAGCGGCACCCAGGGAGGGTTCGAGACCCAGTACTTC
.	TRBV6-6	TRBJ2-3	once	CASSPLARTDTQYF	TGTGCCAGCAGTCCACTAGCTAGGACAGATACGCAGTATTTT
.	TRBV6-6	TRBJ2-1	.	CASSYINEQFF	TGTGCCAGCAGTTATATCAATGAGCAGTTCTTC
TRBD1	TRBV6-1	TRBJ2-1	.	CASSEVTGAFGDEQFF	TGTGCCAGCAGTGAAGTGACAGGGGCGTTTGGGGATGAGCAGTTCTTC
.	TRBV30	TRBJ1-3	.	CAWSRGKVGSGNTIYF	TGTGCCTGGAGTCGGGGGAAGGTGGGCTCTGGAAACACCATATATTTT
TRBD1	TRBV6-1	TRBJ1-5	.	CASSESYSGTAVGPQHF	TGTGCCAGCAGTGAGTCCTATTCCGGGACAGCAGTAGGTCCCCAGCATTTT
.	TRBV10-3	TRBJ1-1	.	CAISESPGTHSYTEAFF	TGTGCCATCAGTGAGTCCCCCGGGACACACAGTTACACTGAAGCTTTCTTT
.	TRBV6-5	TRBJ1-2	.	CASSYSNPSRGYTF	TGTGCCAGCAGTTACTCAAACCCCTCGAGGGGCTACACCTTC
TRBD1	TRBV27	TRBJ2-7	.	CASSWGQGVSYEQYF	TGTGCCAGCAGTTGGGGACAGGGGGTCTCCTACGAGCAGTACTTC
.	TRBV7-2	TRBJ2-3	.	CASSLDYSTDTQYF	TGTGCCAGCAGCTTGGACTACTCCACAGATACGCAGTATTTT
.	TRBV7-3	TRBJ2-1	.	CASSFGGTVGQAEQFF	TGTGCCAGCAGCTTTGGAGGGACAGTTGGCCAGGCGGAGCAGTTCTTC
TRBD2	TRBV5-1	TRBJ2-3	few	CASGWRSGSADTQYF	TGCGCCAGCGGATGGCGGAGCGGGAGCGCAGATACGCAGTATTTT